This T cell receptor (beta chain) is drawn from a study of response to subunit inactivated influenza vaccine. With V trimmed by 6 bases and J by 3 bases, 4 bases remained unmatched. Germline CDR1 MNHEY, CDR2 SVGEGT. The CDR3 runs 14 residues. TCRdb ran MiXCR on the RT-PCR reads and lists one entry per CDR3 protein. The sample carries a few hundred thousand distinct CDR3 sequences, 14% recorded once. This clonotype was counted only a few times. The sequence derives from a man between 50 and 59 years old who received an inactivated influenza vaccine. The specimen was PBMCs from blood, collected about 13 days after vaccination. The J gene is TRBJ1-5, the V gene TRBV6-2 or TRBV6-3; TRBD1 matches 8 bases. The CDR3 spells CASRRTGNNQPQHF. CDR3 in DNA: TGTGCCAGCAGAAGGACAGGGAACAATCAGCCCCAGCATTTT.